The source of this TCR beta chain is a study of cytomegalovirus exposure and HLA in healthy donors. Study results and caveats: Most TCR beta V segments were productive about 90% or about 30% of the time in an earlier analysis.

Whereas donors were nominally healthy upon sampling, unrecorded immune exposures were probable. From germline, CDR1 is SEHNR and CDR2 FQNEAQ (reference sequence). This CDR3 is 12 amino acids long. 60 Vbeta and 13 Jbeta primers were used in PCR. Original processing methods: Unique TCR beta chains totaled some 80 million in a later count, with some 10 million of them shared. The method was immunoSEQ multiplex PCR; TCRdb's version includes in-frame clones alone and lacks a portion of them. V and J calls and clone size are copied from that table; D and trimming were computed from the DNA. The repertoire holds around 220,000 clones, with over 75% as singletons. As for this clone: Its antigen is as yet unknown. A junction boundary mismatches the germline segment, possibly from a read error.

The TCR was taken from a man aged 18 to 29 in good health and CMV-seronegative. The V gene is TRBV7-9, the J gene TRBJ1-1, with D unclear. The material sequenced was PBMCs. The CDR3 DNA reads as TGTTCCAGCAGACTAGATAGTGCTGAAGCTTTCTTT. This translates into CSSRLDSAEAFF.